One and the same sample provided the 16 T cell receptor beta chains below, sequenced in a study of graft-versus-host responses after intestinal transplantation. Produced via immunoSEQ multiplex PCR; TCRdb's table is partial and in-frame only. The sample carries roughly 28,000 clones, 93% recorded once. The sample in question was PBMCs, obtained approximately 69 days after intestinal transplant. All receptors derive from a human patient who received an intestinal transplant, so some T cells may come from the graft donor.

This clone was counted a single time. The gene calls are TRBV14 and TRBJ2-1; 7 bases are shared with TRBD2. After removal of 5 bases from V and 4 bases from J, the junction contained 5 bases not matched to a gene. CDR3 length equals 14 residues. Germline CDR1 and CDR2: SGHDN and FVKESK. In DNA, the CDR3 is TGTGCCAGCAGCAGGGCGGGGGTTTACAATGAGCAGTTCTTC. Translation gives CASSRAGVYNEQFF.

The chain combines TRBV6-1 with TRBJ2-3; TRBD2 matches 8 bases. Per germline, CDR1 MNHNS and CDR2 SASEGT. The CDR3 is made up of 13 amino acids. J gave up 8 bases and V 7 bases, and 8 bases lay outside the gene matches. Written as DNA, the CDR3 is TGTGCCAGCATGGCGGGAGGATGGGGTACGCAGTATTTT. As protein: CASMAGGWGTQYF.

The chain carries TRBV9 and TRBJ1-1; D is ambiguous. This CDR3 is built from 13 residues. Looked up from germline, CDR1 is SGDLS and CDR2 is YYNGEE. Trimming pared 1 base from V and 5 bases from J, leaving 9 bases between. The chain's CDR3 is CASSVQPGTEAFF. In DNA form, the CDR3 reads TGTGCCAGCAGCGTACAGCCCGGGACTGAAGCTTTCTTT.

V and J are TRBV12-5 and TRBJ1-1; D is undetermined. The V and J ends lost 2 bases and 5 bases respectively, with 3 bases between them. CDR1 is LGHNT and CDR2 is FRNRAP in the germline V gene. The CDR3 totals 11 residues. The CDR3 reads CASGLRTEAFF. In nucleotides, the CDR3 is TGTGCTAGTGGTTTGCGGACTGAAGCTTTCTTT.

The CDR3 loop reads CASSSGQGTGELFF. DNA of the CDR3: TGTGCCAGCAGTTCCGGGCAAGGCACCGGGGAGCTGTTTTTT. The V gene is TRBV6-6, the J gene TRBJ2-2, with D unresolved. With 4 bases removed from V and 4 bases from J, the gap between germline ends came to 10 bases. The CDR3 is made up of 14 amino acids. Germline V gene data show CDR1 as MNHNY and CDR2 as SVGAGI (reference sequence).

The rearrangement uses TRBV6-5 and TRBJ1-1, with a tentative D call TRBD1 (6 bases). CDR1 MNHEY and CDR2 SVGAGI come from the germline V gene. The CDR3 spans 15 residues. V lost 2 bases and J 1 base, leaving 11 bases between the germline ends. DNA for the CDR3: TGTGCCAGCAGTTACGCCAGGGGACCGAACACTGAAGCTTTCTTT. Protein sequence: CASSYARGPNTEAFF.

V usage is TRBV7-7 and J usage is TRBJ2-1; TRBD2 might be the D (7 bases). CDR1 SSHAT and CDR2 FNYEAQ come from the germline V gene (reference sequence). The CDR3 covers 13 residues. The V gene lost 5 bases and the J gene lost 10 bases, with 15 bases spanning the gap. The CDR3 nucleotides read TGTGCCAGCAGCCCGACTCCGGGGGGCGAGCAGTTCTTC. Amino acid sequence: CASSPTPGGEQFF.

This chain connects TRBV18 to TRBJ2-7, with 12 bases aligning to TRBD2. With 3 bases clipped from V and 3 bases from J, the junction kept 3 bases outside the gene matches. Germline V gene sequence: CDR1 KGHSH, CDR2 LQKENI. This CDR3 has 15 amino acids. CDR3 bases: TGTGCCAGCTCACCGACTAGCGGGAGTGTCTACGAGCAGTACTTC. Residues: CASSPTSGSVYEQYF.

The J gene is TRBJ2-7, the V gene TRBV6-1; 9 bases are shared with TRBD1. The CDR3 consists of 14 residues. In germline, CDR1 is MNHNS, CDR2 SASEGT. Trimming took 6 bases from V and 4 from J; bases not matched to a gene: 7. In DNA, the CDR3 is TGTGCCAGCAGCCGACAGGGGGTACTATACGAGCAGTACTTC. The encoded protein is CASSRQGVLYEQYF.

The CDR3, as DNA: TGTGCCAGCAGTTACGATATGCAGGCGGCTGGAAACACCATATATTTT. The encoded protein is CASSYDMQAAGNTIYF. The chain uses TRBV6-5 and TRBJ1-3, with no clear D. In germline, CDR1 is MNHEY, CDR2 SVGAGI. The CDR3 is made up of 16 amino acids. Trimming removed 2 bases at V and 2 bases at J, with 13 bases between.

This chain links TRBV7-2 with TRBJ2-5; D is unclear. CDR1 and CDR2 from the germline V gene are SGHTA and FQGNSA. V dropped 5 bases and J dropped 3 bases, with 7 bases sitting between them. This CDR3 contains 12 residues. CDR3 bases: TGTGCCAGCAGCCCGGTAAAAGAGACCCAGTACTTC. It codes for CASSPVKETQYF.

This clone was counted only a few times. The chain combines TRBV7-8 with TRBJ2-7; tentatively, D is TRBD2 (5 bases). V lost 2 bases and J 5 bases, leaving 25 bases between the germline ends. The CDR3 is made up of 18 amino acids. Germline CDR1 SGHVS, CDR2 FQNEAQ. CDR3 protein: CASSLIPVGLDYSDEQYF. In DNA, the CDR3 is TGTGCCAGCAGCTTAATCCCCGTCGGGTTAGACTACAGCGACGAGCAGTACTTC.

The genes are TRBV20-1 and TRBJ2-7; D gene unclear. V was shortened by 6 bases and J by 3 bases, with 6 bases between the two germline ends. Germline V gives CDR1 DFQATT, CDR2 SNEGSKA (reference sequence). The CDR3 consists of 10 residues. The CDR3 DNA reads as TGCAGTGCCGGCTACTACGAGCAGTACTTC. Translated: CSAGYYEQYF.

This chain uses TRBV29-1 with TRBJ1-1; TRBD1 agrees at 7 bases. The germline CDR1 and CDR2 sequences are SQVTM and ANQGSEA. Trimming took 6 bases from V and 0 from J; bases not matched to a gene: 4. The CDR3 is 13 residues long. The CDR3 region has the DNA TGCAGCGTCCCGGGACAGATGAACACTGAAGCTTTCTTT. Its protein product is CSVPGQMNTEAFF. Variable domain in full (rest from reference TRBV29-1 and TRBJ1-1): SAVISQKPSRDICQRGTSLTIQCQVDSQVTMMFWYRQQPGQSLTLIATANQGSEATYESGFVIDKFPISRPNLTFSTLTVSNMSPEDSSIYLCSVPGQMNTEAFFGQGTRLTVV.

The J gene is TRBJ1-1, the V gene TRBV4-1; maybe TRBD1 (5 bases). CDR1 MGHRA and CDR2 YSYEKL come from the germline V gene. The CDR3 loop spans 15 amino acids. V lost 1 base and J lost 3, with 12 bases in between. CDR3 region: CASSQGRGGYTEAFF. The CDR3 coding sequence is TGCGCCAGCAGCCAAGGTCGCGGGGGTTACACTGAAGCTTTCTTT.

This chain links TRBV6-5 with TRBJ2-7; D is ambiguous. This CDR3 contains 16 residues. V lost 0 bases and J 3 bases, leaving 15 bases between the germline ends. Germline CDR1 and CDR2: MNHEY and SVGAGI. The CDR3 region has the DNA TGTGCCAGCAGTTACTCGGAGCCTCCCGGTCTCTACGAGCAGTACTTC. Protein: CASSYSEPPGLYEQYF.